These 27 T cell receptor beta chains share one sample of origin, sequenced in a study of blood T cell repertoires in COVID-19. Generated by immunoSEQ multiplex PCR, the TCRdb table keeps only in-frame clones and is missing some. The sample contains roughly 250,000 clones, roughly 84% of which appear only once. Source material: peripheral blood. All receptors derive from a person between 65 and 79 years old with COVID-19, enrolled during active disease.

This clone occurred a few times. The rearrangement joins TRBV28 to TRBJ2-2; 9 positions agree with TRBD1. This CDR3 has 15 amino acids. Germline V gives CDR1 MDHEN, CDR2 SYDVKM. Trimming removed 6 bases from V and 4 bases from J; junction bases left unmatched: 6. The CDR3 sequence is CASRLNRGRTGELFF. CDR3 in DNA: TGTGCCAGCAGGCTAAACAGGGGGCGCACCGGGGAGCTGTTTTTT.

The chain employs TRBV6-5 and TRBJ1-1; TRBD1 matches at 7 bases. The CDR3 runs to 12 residues. V trimming: 6 bases; J trimming: 8 bases; junction bases outside the gene matches: 6. Germline loops: CDR1 MNHEY, CDR2 SVGAGI. The CDR3 reads CASRTNRGEAFF. CDR3 nucleotides: TGTGCCAGCAGAACCAACAGGGGCGAAGCTTTCTTT.

The genes are TRBV4-3 and TRBJ2-1; 11 nucleotides match TRBD2. The CDR3 sequence is 17 residues long. Losses at the gene ends were 3 bases for V and 7 bases for J; bases not matched to a gene: 11. Germline V gene lookup returns CDR1 LGHNA and CDR2 YSLEER. DNA for the CDR3: TGCGCCAGCAGCCACGCGGTAGCGGGAGGGCTAGTGAATGAGCAGTTCTTC. Its translation: CASSHAVAGGLVNEQFF.

This chain uses TRBV7-2 with TRBJ2-1; 8 bases are a match to TRBD2. V lost 3 bases, J lost 6 bases, and 10 bases stayed unmatched. This CDR3 has 16 amino acids. Germline values: CDR1 SGHTA, CDR2 FQGNSA. The CDR3 DNA is TGTGCCAGCAGCTTGGGGTCGGGGCTAGCGGGCAATGAGCAGTTCTTC. It codes for CASSLGSGLAGNEQFF.

The sample holds a few counts of this clone. This rearrangement joins TRBV19 to TRBJ1-2; TRBD1 matches at 9 bases. The CDR3 runs to 15 residues. Germline CDR1 reads LNHDA; CDR2 reads SQIVND (reference sequence). Trimming cost V 4 bases and J 2 bases; bases outside gene matches: 5. The CDR3 sequence: CASSTRTGENYGYTF. The CDR3 region has the DNA TGTGCCAGTAGTACGAGGACAGGGGAGAACTATGGCTACACCTTC.

The CDR3: CAIRDRGLRTEAFF. CDR3 DNA sequence: TGTGCCATCAGGGACAGGGGGCTTCGAACTGAAGCTTTCTTT. V gene TRBV10-3 combines with J gene TRBJ1-1; 11 bases fit TRBD1. V was pared by 6 bases and J by 5 bases, with 5 bases of the junction left unmatched. This CDR3 region has 14 residues. In germline, CDR1 is ENHRY, CDR2 SYGVKD.

V is TRBV6-5 and J is TRBJ2-3; 8 bases agree with TRBD2. After removal of 5 bases from V and 0 bases from J, the junction contained 4 bases not matched to a gene. In germline, CDR1 is MNHEY, CDR2 SVGAGI. This CDR3 has 15 amino acids. The CDR3 reads CASSISGASTDTQYF. The CDR3 region has the DNA TGTGCCAGCAGTATTAGCGGGGCTAGCACAGATACGCAGTATTTT.

This clone was seen once. The V and J genes are TRBV6-6 and TRBJ1-5; 7 nucleotides match TRBD1. The CDR3 runs to 18 residues. J was trimmed by 1 base and V by 7 bases; bases with no gene match: 16. Germline values: CDR1 MNHNY, CDR2 SVGAGI (reference sequence). CDR3 in DNA: TGTGCCAGCAATCGACAGCAGGGGGAGGTGCGCAGCAATCAGCCCCAGCATTTT. As protein: CASNRQQGEVRSNQPQHF.

The chain joins TRBV6-5 to TRBJ1-3; D might be TRBD1 (6 bases). Germline CDR1 is MNHEY and CDR2 is SVGAGI. V lost 9 bases and J 6 bases, leaving 18 bases between the germline ends. The CDR3 is 14 amino acids. The CDR3 DNA follows: TGTGCCAGTCTCTCAAGGGGGTTGGAAAACACCATATATTTT. This gives the protein CASLSRGLENTIYF.

V gene TRBV5-1 combines with J gene TRBJ2-5; a possible D gene is TRBD1 (5 bases). The CDR3 covers 16 residues. The V gene's germline CDR1 is SGHRS and CDR2 YFSETQ. Trimming removed 6 bases from V and 2 bases from J, with 20 bases in between. The CDR3 region has the DNA TGCGCCAGCACTCAAGGTGGACACATCAATCAAGAGACCCAGTACTTC. Protein sequence: CASTQGGHINQETQYF.

The chain links TRBV3-1 (or the pseudogene TRBV3-2) to TRBJ2-3; 7 nucleotides align to TRBD2. CDR3 length equals 13 residues. The germline gives CDR1 LGHDT, CDR2 YNNKEL (reference sequence). The junction had 8 bases not matched to a gene; V was cut back by 11 bases and J by 3 bases. The CDR3 nucleotides read TGTGCCGCAGCGGGAAAGATGACAGATACGCAGTATTTT. Amino acid sequence: CAAAGKMTDTQYF.

The chain links TRBV19 to TRBJ2-3, with D unresolved. Germline V gene data show CDR1 as LNHDA and CDR2 as SQIVND (reference sequence). The CDR3 extends over 14 amino acids. V was clipped by 5 bases and J by 2 bases, with 11 bases between them. CDR3 DNA sequence: TGTGCCAGTAGTGGGCAGAGTGACACAGATACGCAGTATTTT. Translation: CASSGQSDTDTQYF.

CDR3 in DNA: TGTGCCAGCAGTGGTGGAACAAGATGGGGGCAAGAAGAGACCCAGTACTTC. Translated: CASSGGTRWGQEETQYF. The chain employs TRBV6-2 or TRBV6-3 and TRBJ2-5; D is perhaps TRBD1 (6 bases). Germline V lookup: CDR1 MNHEY, CDR2 SVGEGT. Trimming pared 5 bases from V and 3 bases from J, leaving 22 bases between. CDR3 length equals 17 residues.

The chain combines TRBV28 with TRBJ2-7; 9 nucleotides agree with TRBD2. V lost 5 bases, J lost 6 bases, and 14 bases stayed unmatched. CDR3 length equals 16 residues. Germline CDR1 and CDR2: MDHEN and SYDVKM. The CDR3 sequence is CASSKSAGGPWGEQYF. The CDR3 coding sequence is TGTGCCAGCAGTAAGTCTGCGGGAGGGCCTTGGGGCGAGCAGTACTTC.

The gene calls are TRBV28 and TRBJ2-4; D perhaps matches TRBD2 (5 bases). V shed 6 bases and J shed 8 bases, with 11 bases lying between them. This CDR3 contains 12 residues. From germline, CDR1 is MDHEN and CDR2 SYDVKM. The chain's CDR3 is CASRPSEDIQYF. The CDR3 DNA sequence: TGTGCCAGCAGACCTTCGGAGGACATTCAGTACTTC.

This clone was seen a few times. The chain recombines TRBV28 with TRBJ1-4, with 8 bases aligning to TRBD1. V dropped 7 bases and J dropped 5; count of bases not matched to a gene: 3. In germline, CDR1 is MDHEN, CDR2 SYDVKM. The CDR3 extends over 13 amino acids. The CDR3 DNA reads as TGTGCCAGCACACAGGGGGTCAATGAAAAACTGTTTTTT. This encodes CASTQGVNEKLFF.

V gene TRBV7-3 combines with J gene TRBJ2-1, with D possibly TRBD1 on 6 matching bases. From germline, CDR1 is SGHTA and CDR2 FQGTGA. This CDR3 has 15 residues. V shed 4 bases and J shed 5 bases, with 15 bases lying between them. CDR3: CASSSRDTDHNEQFF. CDR3 DNA sequence: TGTGCCAGCAGCTCCCGGGACACGGACCACAATGAGCAGTTCTTC.

In its sample, this clone was seen once. The chain has TRBV10-3 and TRBJ1-2; 9 bases are shared with TRBD1. Germline V gene data show CDR1 as ENHRY and CDR2 as SYGVKD. The CDR3 length is 17 residues. The J segment lost 8 bases and the V segment lost 10 bases, leaving 23 bases of the junction unmatched. Here the CDR3 DNA reads TGTGCCACCATCGCCCGTTTACCAGTACAGGGGGCAGGCGGCTACACCTTC. This encodes CATIARLPVQGAGGYTF.

The rearrangement links TRBV4-1 to TRBJ2-5; 7 bases line up with TRBD2. CDR1 is MGHRA and CDR2 is YSYEKL in the germline V gene. V was pared by 1 base and J by 2 bases, with 7 bases of the junction left unmatched. This CDR3 has 16 residues. In DNA, the CDR3 is TGCGCCAGCAGCCAAGGGGGAGGGTTCCCGCAAGAGACCCAGTACTTC. Its translation: CASSQGGGFPQETQYF.

The rearrangement uses TRBV21-1 and TRBJ2-7; the D segment call TRBD1 is taken from the table without a DNA check. TRBV21-1 is flagged as a pseudogene. The CDR3 covers 15 residues. CDR3 coding DNA: TGTGCCAGCAGCAAGGCAGACAAACCCTCCTACGAGCAGTACTTC. Protein: CASSKADKPSYEQYF.

The chain joins TRBV28 to TRBJ1-6, with D tentatively TRBD1 (6 bases). CDR3 length equals 15 residues. Per the germline V gene, CDR1 is MDHEN and CDR2 is SYDVKM. V lost 2 bases and J 2 bases, leaving 7 bases between the germline ends. For the CDR3, the DNA is TGTGCCAGCAGTTTAAGGACAGCCTATAATTCACCCCTCCACTTT. Translation gives CASSLRTAYNSPLHF.

The gene calls are TRBV19 and TRBJ2-7; 8 nucleotides agree with TRBD1. With 6 bases clipped from V and 3 bases from J, the junction kept 7 bases outside the gene matches. Germline CDR1 is LNHDA and CDR2 is SQIVND (reference sequence). The CDR3 has 14 residues. Written as DNA, the CDR3 is TGTGCCAGTAGATCTGGGACAGGCCACTACGAGCAGTACTTC. This gives the protein CASRSGTGHYEQYF.

The chain links TRBV4-2 to TRBJ2-3, with 11 bases lining up with TRBD2. The CDR3 sequence is 18 residues long. V lost 1 base and J lost 6; bases outside the gene matches: 12. The germline V gene has CDR1 LGHNA and CDR2 YNFKEQ. The CDR3 bases are TGTGCCAGCAGCCAAGCTGGGACTAGCGGCCAAAGCGTGGATACGCAGTATTTT. Translated: CASSQAGTSGQSVDTQYF.

CDR3 loop: CASSLERTLEAFF. As DNA, the CDR3 is TGTGCCAGCAGTCTGGAGCGAACCCTTGAAGCTTTCTTT. The chain couples TRBV6-2 or TRBV6-3 to TRBJ1-1; unclear D gene. With 5 bases removed from V and 7 bases from J, the gap between germline ends came to 14 bases. Germline V lookup: CDR1 MNHEY, CDR2 SVGEGT. The CDR3 is 13 amino acids.

This chain uses TRBV19 with TRBJ1-6; tentative D call: TRBD1 (6 bases). Deletions cut 4 bases from V and 7 bases from J, with 8 bases between. The CDR3 has 13 amino acids. The germline V gene has CDR1 LNHDA and CDR2 SQIVND (reference sequence). The CDR3 DNA reads as TGTGCCAGTAGTACAACAGGGAATTCACCCCTCCACTTT. It specifies CASSTTGNSPLHF.

The chain employs TRBV18 and TRBJ1-1, with D perhaps matching TRBD1 (6 bases). Between the trimmed V and J ends, which lost 3 bases and 2 bases, there was a span of 10 bases. Germline CDR1 is KGHSH and CDR2 is LQKENI. CDR3 length equals 14 residues. CDR3 residues: CASSPEQGNTEAFF. The CDR3 DNA reads as TGTGCCAGCTCACCCGAACAGGGTAACACTGAAGCTTTCTTT.

The genes are TRBV19 and TRBJ1-2; TRBD1 matches 9 bases. CDR1 is LNHDA, CDR2 SQIVND, per germline (reference sequence). V gave up 9 bases and J gave up 6 bases; unmatched junction bases: 8. The CDR3 contains 13 residues. The chain's CDR3 is CASWTGDTNGYTF. The CDR3 DNA reads as TGTGCCAGCTGGACAGGGGACACGAATGGCTACACCTTC.